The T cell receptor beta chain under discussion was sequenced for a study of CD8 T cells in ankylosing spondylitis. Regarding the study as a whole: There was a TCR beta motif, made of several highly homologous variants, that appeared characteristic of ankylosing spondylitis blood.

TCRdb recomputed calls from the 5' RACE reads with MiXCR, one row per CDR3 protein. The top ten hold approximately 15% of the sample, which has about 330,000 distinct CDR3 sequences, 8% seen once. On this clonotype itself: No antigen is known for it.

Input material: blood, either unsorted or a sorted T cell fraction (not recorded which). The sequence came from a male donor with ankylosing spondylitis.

CDR3 nucleotide sequence: TGTGCCAGCTCACCACGGACAGGGCCCGGGGAGACCCAGTACTTC. Protein product: CASSPRTGPGETQYF. The chain uses TRBV18 and TRBJ2-5; 8 positions match TRBD1. There are 15 residues in the CDR3. The junction had 6 bases not matched to a gene; V was cut back by 1 base and J by 5 bases. CDR1 and CDR2 from the germline V gene are KGHSH and LQKENI.